This record covers a single T cell receptor (beta chain). Its specificity is unknown. The data were produced by immunoSEQ multiplex PCR, yet TCRdb's version contains in-frame clones alone and is incomplete. The sample includes some 19,000 clones, about 70% of them seen just once. The V and J ends lost 4 bases and 2 bases, in that order; junction bases with no gene match: 6. The V gene's germline CDR1 is SGDLS and CDR2 YYNGEE. The CDR3 runs 14 residues. These data are taken from a study of OX40 agonist ivuxolimab in advanced cancers. Study summary: Patients received the agonistic anti-OX40 (CD134) antibody ivuxolimab. Partial responses were achieved by three patients, of whom one had hepatocellular carcinoma and two had cutaneous melanoma.

General observations from the study: Patients who responded partially at 0.1-3.0 mg/kg showed clonal expansion ranking among the lowest.

The V gene is TRBV9, the J gene TRBJ2-7, with TRBD1 identical over 7 bases. The sample consisted of CD4+ or CD8+ T cells sorted from blood, taken in a trial of the OX40 agonist ivuxolimab. The TCR comes from an adult with an advanced solid tumor such as melanoma, head and neck, liver or kidney cancer. The DNA for the CDR3 is TGTGCCAGCAGCTCCGGGACAGAGCCCTACGAGCAGTACTTC. Protein sequence: CASSSGTEPYEQYF.